The rows below give T cell receptor beta chains drawn from one sample of a study of circulating and synovial CD4+ cells in juvenile arthritis. Generated by immunoSEQ multiplex PCR, the TCRdb table keeps only in-frame clones and is missing some. The sample has 35,000 or so clones, about 95% seen once. Sequenced input: CD4+ T cells from blood. The source is a human donor with juvenile idiopathic arthritis. CDR3s leave out the opening cysteine and the closing phenylalanine or tryptophan.

CDR3 protein,V gene
ASSEPGLAVN,TRBV10-1
ASSVGGPLYTEAF,TRBV9
ASSLGPAGFNEKLF,TRBV5-1
ASSLGGLNHEQF,TRBV7-9
ASSRDIYYGYT,TRBV19
ASSLYGRTYEQY,TRBV27
ASRGGTGGLGEQF,TRBV9
ASSSEETQY,TRBV7-6
ASTSTRENYNSPLH,TRBV28
ASSSASKISGSSYNEQF,TRBV7-9
ASSAPGLAGYEQY,TRBV18
ASSLGRGRGTGELF,TRBV11-3
ASLRGEGTDTQY,TRBV7-2
ASRWTGGAYTQY,TRBV27
ASTTDRGNQPQH,TRBV7-8
ASSPGLAGVETQY,TRBV11-2
ASTRDREIGNTIY,TRBV19
ASSLRGQETQY,TRBV28
ASDPSLGQRNTEAF,TRBV28
ASSLASSSYNEQF,TRBV7-2
ASSLGAGAYETQY,TRBV5-4
ASSQSTGGGQPQH,TRBV16
ASSPRSGANTGELF,TRBV18
ASSQLTGSQETQY,TRBV4-3
SATGKETQY,TRBV20-1
ASSYRQGIPLH,TRBV27
ASSLSTGQGTGGAF,TRBV27
ASSPRDRDGYT,TRBV6-1
ASSFGSGGPYEQY,TRBV7-6
ASSPVPGTEAF,TRBV7-3
ASSKKGTAGANSPLH,TRBV19
ASSLRGGDEQF,TRBV11-3
ASSWGPGQNNEQF,TRBV5-1
ASSLGGVTSTDTQY,TRBV5-1
ASRKTQETQY,TRBV5-1
ATKGTAYQPQH,TRBV19
ASRPPGQGSYEQY,TRBV2
ASSFPSRMGSSYNSPLH,TRBV28
ASSRGGSGNTIY,TRBV28
ASSLTRQADTEAF,TRBV7-3
ASSQAAGPSYNEQF,TRBV4-2
ASSPRGGGDEKLF,TRBV4-1
ASSLGPLTGELF,TRBV5-1
ASGADRGGSPLH,TRBV6-5
ASSSSAGAGEQF,TRBV11-2
ASKGADRASTGELF,TRBV6-6
ASSHMNTEAF,TRBV4-3
ASSRGGASETQY,TRBV5-1
ATGGQAGNTIY,TRBV28
ASSPQGPSSGNTIY,TRBV18
ASSLGGGQNQETQY,TRBV7-2
ASSRGLAGEQY,TRBV6-5
ASNRDFGNEQF,TRBV9
ASSALGQGENQPQH,TRBV19
ASSLPQLAGGVNEQF,TRBV27
ASSRSGGAKDTQY,TRBV28
ASSLAPRAEQSPLH,TRBV7-2
ASSLDRAGGYT,TRBV6-5